This record looks at one T cell receptor beta chain sequence and its context. Its specificity is not known. The data originate from a study of identical twins. Trimming removed 0 bases from V and 7 bases from J; junction bases left unmatched: 8. Germline V gene lookup returns CDR1 WNHNN and CDR2 SYGVQD (reference sequence). CDR3 length: 18 amino acids. After template switching added a universal primer site, the resulting cDNA carried unique molecular identifiers. TCRdb re-analysed the 5' RACE reads in MiXCR, keeping a single row per CDR3 protein. The sample records some 440,000 distinct CDR3 sequences, approximately 25% being singletons. General study findings and limits: Invariant T cells like MAIT and iNKT could partly confound the zero-insertion analyses. Insertions were reduced in abundant cord blood beta clonotypes but not in memory repertoires.

These data were likewise used in another study, on T cells expressing NK-cell markers. In that study: Sorting was limited to alpha-beta TCR-expressing T cells with an anti-gamma-delta TCR antibody in several experiments.

This TCR was recovered from a woman between 18 and 29 years old in good health. The sequencing sample was made of CD4+ T cells sorted from blood. This chain connects TRBV10-1 to TRBJ2-1, with 14 bases lining up with TRBD2. CDR3 DNA: TGCGCCAGCAGTGAGTCTATTGGGACTAGCGGGGGCCGAAATGAGCAGTTCTTC. This sequence encodes CASSESIGTSGGRNEQFF.